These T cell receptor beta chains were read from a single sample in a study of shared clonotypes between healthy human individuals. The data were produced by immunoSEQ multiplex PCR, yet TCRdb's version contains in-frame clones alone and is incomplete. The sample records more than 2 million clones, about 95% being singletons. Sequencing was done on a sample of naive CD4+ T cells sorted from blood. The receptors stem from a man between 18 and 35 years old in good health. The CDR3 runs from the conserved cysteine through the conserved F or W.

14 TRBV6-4 CASSAFGGSDGYTF
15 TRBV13 CASRKDRAVWGGYTF
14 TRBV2 CASTPTGGAAEAFF
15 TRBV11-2 CASSLVPNSNQPQHF
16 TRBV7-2 CASSFAGRSGANVLTF
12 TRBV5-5 CASSARVAEAFF
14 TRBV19 CASRETGREYGYTF
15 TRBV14 CASSQVGGYSYEQYF
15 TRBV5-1 CASSVRDRGTDTQYF
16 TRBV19 CASSIVGSGSNQPQHF
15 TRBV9 CASSVATRGTETQYF
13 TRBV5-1 CASSLVLGYEQYF
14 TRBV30 CAWSVRQGRDTQYF
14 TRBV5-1 CASSFASGGYEQYF
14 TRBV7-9 CASSPTGEGTEAFF
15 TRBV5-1 CASSPLAGGSDTQYF